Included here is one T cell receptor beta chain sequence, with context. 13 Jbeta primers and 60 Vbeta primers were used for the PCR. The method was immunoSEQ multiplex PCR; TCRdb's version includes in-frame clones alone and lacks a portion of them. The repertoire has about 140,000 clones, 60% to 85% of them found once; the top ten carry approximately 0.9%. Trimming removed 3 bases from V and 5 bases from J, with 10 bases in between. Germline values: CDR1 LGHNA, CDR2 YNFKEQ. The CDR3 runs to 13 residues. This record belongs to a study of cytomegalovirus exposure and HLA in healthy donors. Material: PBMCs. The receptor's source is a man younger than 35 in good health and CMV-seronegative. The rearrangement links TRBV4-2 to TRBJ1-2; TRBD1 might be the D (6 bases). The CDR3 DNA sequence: TGTGCCAGCAGCCAGGGGGACATTTATGGCTACACCTTC. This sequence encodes CASSQGDIYGYTF.